This T cell receptor beta chain was found in a study of T cell responses to AZD1222 COVID-19 vaccine. General observations from the study: Dominant CD4 TCR responses targeted spike regions 160-218 and 743-854.

Per germline, CDR1 SGHAT and CDR2 FQNNGV. The CDR3 contains 13 residues. V lost 1 base to trimming and J lost 4 bases, with 8 bases between them. Clones were sequenced by immunoSEQ multiplex PCR, and TCRdb holds only the in-frame ones, with some missing. Of more than 70,000 clones listed, around 93% are singletons. About this clone itself: Its antigen is as yet unknown.

The receptor was derived from an adult who received the AZD1222 COVID-19 vaccine. The V call is TRBV11-2, the J call TRBJ2-7, with D hard to call. The sequenced sample was peripheral blood, obtained 28 days after the second AZD1222 dose. The CDR3 spells CASSLGRAYEQYF. The CDR3 DNA is TGTGCCAGCAGCTTAGGACGAGCGTACGAGCAGTACTTC.